This record covers a single TCR beta chain. The antigen remains undetermined. The entry originates in a study of T cell responses to AZD1222 COVID-19 vaccine. The CDR3 loop spans 15 amino acids. Here immunoSEQ multiplex PCR was the method, and the copy in TCRdb shows in-frame clones only, minus some. The repertoire holds 95,000 to 100,000 clones, 89% seen once, with around 1.5% in the top ten. Points from the study as a whole: Females outnumbered males among donors, who were mostly white British; clonal diversity was possibly underestimated.

Source: peripheral blood, taken on day 0 of AZD1222 vaccination. This rearrangement joins TRBV21-1 to TRBJ1-4. TRBV21-1 is termed a pseudogene. This clonotype was obtained from an adult in good health. The CDR3 spells CASSKAGGSNEKLFF. CDR3 nucleotides: TGTGCCAGCAGCAAAGCGGGGGGTAGCAATGAAAAACTGTTTTTT.